These T cell receptor beta chains were read from a single sample in a study of shared clonotypes between healthy human individuals. This table comes from immunoSEQ multiplex PCR, and its TCRdb copy is limited to in-frame clones, with some not included. Of 550,000 to 600,000 clones in the sample, 70% to 80% were seen once. The specimen was PBMCs. These TCRs come from a woman in her 40s in good health. Some clones in this sample may be carry-over from other donors' samples. Each CDR3 is given with its conserved first and last residue. D genes are given only for firm matches. Clone size is stated in some rows and not others, as once, few, many or a class when expanded.

TRBV5-1	-	TRBJ1-2	few	TGCGCCAGCAGCTTGGACTCTCCGAGTTACTATGGCTACACCTTC	CASSLDSPSYYGYTF
TRBV5-4	TRBD1	TRBJ2-3	-	TGTGCCAGCAGCTCCTTCGGACAGGTCTCCACAGATACGCAGTATTTT	CASSSFGQVSTDTQYF
TRBV15	-	TRBJ2-1	-	TGTGCCACCAGAGGCCGGGGCGAACATGAGCAGTTCTTC	CATRGRGEHEQFF
TRBV28	TRBD2	TRBJ2-2	-	TGTGCCAGCAGTTTATCACGTGGGAGGGCGATACCAGCGAACACCGGGGAGCTGTTTTTT	CASSLSRGRAIPANTGELFF
TRBV9	TRBD2	TRBJ2-7	-	TGTGCCAGCAGCAGACTAGCGGGAGGTTACGAGCAGTACTTC	CASSRLAGGYEQYF
TRBV29-1	-	TRBJ1-1	-	TGCACCACCGGCGTCGAAGAAGCTTTCTTT	CTTGVEEAFF
TRBV28	-	TRBJ2-4	-	TGTGCCAGCAGTAACTTATTGGGATTTGTCAAAAACATTCAGTACTTC	CASSNLLGFVKNIQYF
TRBV7-9	-	TRBJ1-2	-	TGTGCCAGCAGTGATACAGGGTCCCCCCTTAACTATGGCTACACCTTC	CASSDTGSPLNYGYTF
TRBV9	TRBD2	TRBJ2-3	-	TGTGCCAGCAGCGTAGGGCCTAGCGGGAGGACCACAGATACGCAGTATTTT	CASSVGPSGRTTDTQYF
TRBV30	-	TRBJ1-1	-	TGTGCCTGGACTACAATCGCTGAAGCTTTCTTT	CAWTTIAEAFF
TRBV29-1	TRBD2	TRBJ2-1	few	TGCAGCCGGGCTAGCGGAACCTACAATGAGCAGTTCTTC	CSRASGTYNEQFF
TRBV27	-	TRBJ2-7	-	TGTGCCAGTAGTTTAGACCAATGGGACTCTTCCTACGAGCAGTACTTC	CASSLDQWDSSYEQYF
TRBV11-2	-	TRBJ2-7	-	TGTGCCAGCAGCTCCGCCCCGTACGAGCAGTACTTC	CASSSAPYEQYF
TRBV4-3	-	TRBJ1-5	-	TGCGCCAGCAGCCAAGCAAGGGAGGCTCAGCCCCAGCATTTT	CASSQAREAQPQHF
TRBV4-1	TRBD2	TRBJ2-5	-	TGCGCCAGCAGCCAAGAGGCTAGCGGGAGGCTCGGAGAGACCCAGTACTTC	CASSQEASGRLGETQYF
TRBV28	-	TRBJ2-7	-	TGTGCCAGCAGTCAAACGGGGGGCCAGAGCTCCTACGAGCAGTACTTC	CASSQTGGQSSYEQYF
TRBV7-9	-	TRBJ1-2	-	TGTGCCAGTACCAGGGATCTAGGCTACACCTTC	CASTRDLGYTF
TRBV5-4	TRBD2	TRBJ2-7	-	TGTGCCAGCAGCTCAACTAGCGATGGTAACGAGCAGTACTTC	CASSSTSDGNEQYF
TRBV11-2	TRBD1	TRBJ2-7	-	TGTGCCAGCAGCCAAAGGACAGGGGGCAGAGGTGAGCAGTACTTC	CASSQRTGGRGEQYF
TRBV10-3	-	TRBJ2-1	-	TGTGCCATCAGTGAGTCGTGGTACAATGAGCAGTTCTTC	CAISESWYNEQFF
TRBV27	TRBD1	TRBJ1-1	-	TGTGCCAGCAGTTTATACTTTACAGGGGCTTCTGAAGCTTTCTTT	CASSLYFTGASEAFF
TRBV15	-	TRBJ1-4	-	TGTGCCACCAGCAGTGGAGGTGCAACTAATGAAAAACTGTTTTTT	CATSSGGATNEKLFF
TRBV7-3	-	TRBJ1-3	-	TGTGCCAGCAGCTCCGTGCCAGGAAACACCATATATTTT	CASSSVPGNTIYF
TRBV7-9	TRBD2	TRBJ2-1	-	TGTGCCAGCAGCGCACAGGGACTAGCTTGGTCCTACAATGAGCAGTTCTTC	CASSAQGLAWSYNEQFF
TRBV7-9	-	TRBJ2-7	many	TGTGCCAGCAGCTTAGCAGGCACTCTCGAAGAGCAGTACTTC	CASSLAGTLEEQYF
TRBV7-6	-	TRBJ2-1	-	TGTGCCAGCAGCTCCCATTACGCCAATGAGCAGTTCTTC	CASSSHYANEQFF
TRBV19	-	TRBJ1-2	-	TGTGCCAGTAGAGATCCTCTATATGGCTACACCTTC	CASRDPLYGYTF
TRBV7-3	TRBD2	TRBJ2-3	few	TGTGCCAGCAGCCGGGGACCAAGCGGGAGTGGGACAGATACGCAGTATTTT	CASSRGPSGSGTDTQYF
TRBV2	TRBD1	TRBJ1-4	few	TGTGCCAGCAGGGGGGACAGGAGGGCTAATGAAAAACTGTTTTTT	CASRGDRRANEKLFF
TRBV10-1	-	TRBJ2-5	-	TGCGCCAGCAGTGGGTCGGGAGAAGAGACCCAGTACTTC	CASSGSGEETQYF
TRBV28	TRBD2	TRBJ2-6	-	TGTGCCAGCAGTTCCCCTAGCGGGAGCTCATTTGGGGCCAACGTCCTGACTTTC	CASSSPSGSSFGANVLTF
TRBV19	TRBD2	TRBJ2-1	-	TGTGCCAGTAGTATCACGCGACTAGCTAAAACAGCAGGCTACAATGAGCAGTTCTTC	CASSITRLAKTAGYNEQFF
TRBV30	-	TRBJ2-7	-	TGTGCCTGGAGGAGAGGCTCCTACGAGCAGTACTTC	CAWRRGSYEQYF
TRBV7-3	-	TRBJ2-1	-	TGTGCCAGCAGCTTTAGAGCCGAGGAGCAGTTCTTC	CASSFRAEEQFF
TRBV5-4	TRBD1	TRBJ1-4	-	TGTGCCAGCAGCTTGGCAGGGGGCGAAAAACTGTTTTTT	CASSLAGGEKLFF
TRBV10-3	-	TRBJ1-2	-	TGTGCCATCAGTGACGTCGGCACCAGAAACTATGGCTACACCTTC	CAISDVGTRNYGYTF
TRBV28	TRBD1	TRBJ1-5	-	TGTGCCAGCAGTTCCAGGGGGCGTCAGCCCCAGCATTTT	CASSSRGRQPQHF
TRBV7-8	TRBD2	TRBJ2-7	-	TGTGCCAGCAGTGGGACTAGCGGAGATTACGAGCAGTACTTC	CASSGTSGDYEQYF
TRBV4-1	-	TRBJ2-1	-	TGCGCCAGCAGCCTTGGAAATGAGCAGTTCTTC	CASSLGNEQFF
TRBV27	-	TRBJ1-6	-	TGTGCCAGCAGGGGCCATCCCTGGGACAACTATAATTCACCCCTCCACTTT	CASRGHPWDNYNSPLHF